The 20 T cell receptor beta chains in this list originate from one sample, sequenced in a study of cytomegalovirus exposure and HLA in healthy donors. 60 Vbeta and 13 Jbeta primers were used in PCR. Clones were sequenced by immunoSEQ multiplex PCR, and TCRdb holds only the in-frame ones, with some missing. Altogether 100,000 or so clones are present, over 75% being singletons, with the ten largest covering less than 8%. The source material was PBMCs. The receptors shown here come from a man aged 30-40 years in good health and CMV-seronegative.

The chain is built from TRBV5-1 and TRBJ2-3; D remains ambiguous. This CDR3 is 14 amino acids long. Germline assignment: CDR1 SGHRS and CDR2 YFSETQ. Trimming took off 0 bases at V and 1 base at J, with 6 bases between the two ends. The CDR3 loop reads CASSLAEGTDTQYF. DNA for the CDR3: TGCGCCAGCAGCTTGGCAGAGGGCACAGATACGCAGTATTTT. Full variable domain (missing parts from reference TRBV5-1 and TRBJ2-3): KAGVTQTPRYLIKTRGQQVTLSCSPISGHRSVSWYQQTPGQGLQFLFEYFSETQRNKGNFPGRFSGRQFSNSRSEMNVSTLELGDSALYLCASSLAEGTDTQYFGPGTRLTVL.

The gene calls are TRBV4-2 and TRBJ1-2; the match to TRBD1 covers 10 bases. Germline lookup yields CDR1 LGHNA and CDR2 YNFKEQ. Unmatched junction bases numbered 5, after V lost 0 bases and J lost 4 bases. This CDR3 spans 16 amino acids. This CDR3 reads CASSQDGTGAFYGYTF. The CDR3 nucleotides read TGTGCCAGCAGCCAAGACGGGACAGGGGCATTCTATGGCTACACCTTC.

The chain uses TRBV10-2 and TRBJ2-7; possible D gene TRBD2, 5 bases. Trimming stripped 6 bases from V and 5 bases from J, with 17 bases between. The CDR3 runs 14 residues. Germline CDR1 reads WSHSY; CDR2 reads SAAADI. The DNA of the CDR3 is TGCGCCAGCAGCGATAGGACGGAGGAGGACGAGCAGTACTTC. The encoded protein is CASSDRTEEDEQYF.

The CDR3 DNA reads as TGTGCTAGTGGTTTGCCCCGGGACAGGAGCTACGAGCAGTACTTC. Translated: CASGLPRDRSYEQYF. The J gene is TRBJ2-7, the V gene TRBV12-5; 8 bases fit TRBD1. Germline assignment: CDR1 LGHNT and CDR2 FRNRAP. J gave up 3 bases and V 2 bases, and 6 bases lay outside the gene matches. The CDR3 is 15 amino acids.

This chain joins TRBV30 and TRBJ2-5; 7 positions match TRBD1. The CDR3 runs 13 residues. Germline CDR1 GTSNPN, CDR2 SVGIG (reference sequence). The V and J ends lost 5 bases and 0 bases, in that order; junction bases with no gene match: 3. The CDR3 loop reads CAWSGQYQETQYF. CDR3 nucleotide sequence: TGTGCCTGGTCGGGACAGTACCAAGAGACCCAGTACTTC.

This sequence joins TRBV5-1 and TRBJ2-2; the D is unclear. Trimming removed 1 base from V and 6 bases from J, with 4 bases in between. The V gene's germline CDR1 is SGHRS and CDR2 YFSETQ. This CDR3 has 12 amino acids. CDR3 in amino acids: CASSLTAGELFF. As DNA, the CDR3 is TGCGCCAGCAGCTTGACAGCCGGGGAGCTGTTTTTT.

The chain couples TRBV18 to TRBJ2-1; the D gene is possibly TRBD1 (6 bases). This CDR3 is 15 amino acids long. Between the trimmed V and J ends, which lost 3 bases and 4 bases, there was a span of 13 bases. Germline V gene lookup returns CDR1 KGHSH and CDR2 LQKENI. The DNA of the CDR3 is TGTGCCAGCTCACCCCAGGGGATTGCTTACAATGAGCAGTTCTTC. Translated: CASSPQGIAYNEQFF. Full variable domain (missing parts from reference TRBV18 and TRBJ2-1): NAGVMQNPRHLVRRRGQEARLRCSPMKGHSHVYWYRQLPEEGLKFMVYLQKENIIDESGMPKERFSAEFPKEGPSILRIQQVVRGDSAAYFCASSPQGIAYNEQFFGPGTRLTVL.

The CDR3 nucleotides read TGTGCCAGCAGCTTGGGACAGACGAACACTGAAGCTTTCTTT. Translated: CASSLGQTNTEAFF. The chain carries TRBV5-4 and TRBJ1-1; a weak D match, TRBD1 (5 bases). Germline CDR1 and CDR2: SGHNT and YYREEE (reference sequence). V shed 0 bases and J shed 1 base, with 7 bases lying between them. The CDR3 has 14 amino acids.

This clone was detected once. This sequence joins TRBV7-2 and TRBJ2-1; D might be TRBD1 (6 bases). V gave up 5 bases and J gave up 7 bases, with 9 bases separating them. There are 12 residues in the CDR3. Germline values: CDR1 SGHTA, CDR2 FQGNSA. For the CDR3, the DNA is TGTGCCAGCAGCCTTAGGGGGAATGAGCAGTTCTTC. It specifies CASSLRGNEQFF. Filled out from reference TRBV7-2 and TRBJ2-1, the complete variable domain reads GAGVSQSPSNKVTEKGKDVELRCDPISGHTALYWYRQSLGQGLEFLIYFQGNSAPDKSGLPSDRFSAERTGGSVSTLTIQRTQQEDSAVYLCASSLRGNEQFFGPGTRLTVL.

The chain is built from TRBV5-8 and TRBJ2-7, with TRBD1 matching 9 bases. The V segment lost 3 bases and the J segment 5 bases; nucleotides outside the gene matches: 9. The V gene's germline CDR1 is SGHTS and CDR2 YDEGEE. The CDR3 totals 15 residues. CDR3 sequence (DNA): TGTGCCAGCAGCTCCTGGGACAGGGCTTTCAACGAGCAGTACTTC. Its protein is CASSSWDRAFNEQYF.

The chain links TRBV4-2 to TRBJ1-1; tentatively, D is TRBD1 (6 bases). The germline V gene encodes CDR1 LGHNA and CDR2 YNFKEQ. V lost 4 bases to trimming and J lost 0 bases, with 12 bases between them. This CDR3 comprises 15 residues. CDR3 amino acids: CASSPGVGMNTEAFF. As DNA, the CDR3 is TGTGCCAGCAGCCCAGGGGTTGGGATGAACACTGAAGCTTTCTTT.

The chain couples TRBV19 to TRBJ2-7; 7 bases map to TRBD1. The V and J ends lost 10 bases and 3 bases, in that order; junction bases with no gene match: 9. Germline values: CDR1 LNHDA, CDR2 SQIVND (reference sequence). This CDR3 is built from 13 residues. CDR3: CAISDRLGYEQYF. The CDR3 DNA reads TGTGCCATCTCGGACAGGTTAGGCTACGAGCAGTACTTC. Full variable domain (outside the CDR3, taken from reference TRBV19 and TRBJ2-7): DGGITQSPKYLFRKEGQNVTLSCEQNLNHDAMYWYRQDPGQGLRLIYYSQIVNDFQKGDIAEGYSVSREKKESFPLTVTSAQKNPTAFYLCAISDRLGYEQYFGPGTRLTVT.

V and J are TRBV5-1 and TRBJ2-7; 9 bases line up with TRBD1. V trimming: 4 bases; J trimming: 3 bases; junction bases outside the gene matches: 5. CDR1 and CDR2 from the germline V gene are SGHRS and YFSETQ. The CDR3 contains 14 residues. CDR3 protein: CASSHRDRVYEQYF. The DNA of the CDR3 is TGCGCCAGCAGCCACCGGGACAGGGTCTACGAGCAGTACTTC.

V and J are TRBV19 and TRBJ2-3, with TRBD2 matching 9 bases. This CDR3 is 14 amino acids long. The V gene end was trimmed by 7 bases and the J gene end by 3 bases; junction bases not matched to a gene: 5. CDR1 and CDR2 from the germline V gene are LNHDA and SQIVND (reference sequence). This CDR3 reads CASNPSGTTDTQYF. DNA of the CDR3: TGTGCCAGTAACCCTAGCGGGACAACAGATACGCAGTATTTT.

The rearrangement joins TRBV29-1 to TRBJ1-5, with 7 bases fitting TRBD1. There are 13 residues in the CDR3. Losses at the gene ends were 6 bases for V and 2 bases for J; bases not matched to a gene: 4. Germline loops: CDR1 SQVTM, CDR2 ANQGSEA. CDR3 in DNA: TGCAGCGTCGCTGGGACAGGCAATCAGCCCCAGCATTTT. It codes for CSVAGTGNQPQHF.

The chain employs TRBV29-1 and TRBJ1-1; possible D gene TRBD1, 6 bases. CDR1 and CDR2 from the germline V gene are SQVTM and ANQGSEA. The CDR3 spans 14 residues. With 3 bases removed from V and 4 bases from J, the gap between germline ends came to 15 bases. The CDR3 nucleotides are TGCAGCGTTGATAGGCGGGGAGGGGGCACTGAAGCTTTCTTT. Amino acids: CSVDRRGGGTEAFF.

The rearrangement links TRBV6-4 to TRBJ2-7; 7 positions agree with TRBD1. Per germline, CDR1 MRHNA and CDR2 SNTAGT. The CDR3 covers 14 residues. Trimming at V came to 4 bases and at J to 5 bases, leaving 8 bases not matched to a gene. The CDR3 protein is CASSAKTGSHEQYF. In DNA form, the CDR3 reads TGTGCCAGCAGTGCAAAGACAGGGAGCCACGAGCAGTACTTC.

The rearrangement joins TRBV7-9 to TRBJ1-5; 8 nucleotides agree with TRBD1. The CDR3 has 15 residues. Germline CDR1 SEHNR, CDR2 FQNEAQ (reference sequence). Losses at the gene ends were 4 bases for V and 3 bases for J; bases not matched to a gene: 5. The CDR3 nucleotides are TGTGCCAGCAGCTACCAGGGGGCTAACAATCAGCCCCAGCATTTT. This gives the protein CASSYQGANNQPQHF.

V gene TRBV7-8 combines with J gene TRBJ1-1; 9 bases are a match to TRBD1. The CDR3 is 14 residues long. Trimming removed 5 bases from V and 3 bases from J; junction bases left unmatched: 4. Germline V CDR1 and CDR2: SGHVS, FQNEAQ. The CDR3 DNA reads as TGTGCCAGCAGCGAACGGACAGGGGACACTGAAGCTTTCTTT. Translating gives CASSERTGDTEAFF.

The V and J genes are TRBV27 and TRBJ2-5; 11 bases fit TRBD2. Germline V lookup: CDR1 MNHEY, CDR2 SMNVEV (reference sequence). After removal of 1 base from V and 5 bases from J, the junction contained 12 bases not matched to a gene. The CDR3 spans 18 residues. In DNA form, the CDR3 reads TGTGCCAGCAGTTTATACCCGCTAGCGGGGGGCGGGGAGGAGACCCAGTACTTC. Amino acid sequence: CASSLYPLAGGGEETQYF.